Each of the 12 T cell receptor beta chains below was sequenced from the same sample in a study of T cells in tuberculosis. Assay used: immunoSEQ multiplex PCR; TCRdb lists only in-frame clones, some missing. The table lists about 35,000 clones, about 93% of them singletons. Source material: PBMCs. The receptors shown here come from a donor aged 10-29 years with latent tuberculosis or without tuberculosis infection.

CDR3: CAWISQGAGYTF. The CDR3 nucleotides are TGTGCCTGGATTTCTCAGGGGGCAGGCTACACCTTC. The chain has TRBV30 and TRBJ1-2, with 8 bases lining up with TRBD1. The CDR3 totals 12 residues. V was clipped by 4 bases and J by 8 bases; unmatched bases: 6. The V gene's germline CDR1 is GTSNPN and CDR2 SVGIG (reference sequence). The complete variable domain, with remaining parts taken from reference TRBV30 and TRBJ1-2, reads SQTIHQWPATLVQPVGSPLSLECTVEGTSNPNLYWYRQAAGRGLQLLFYSVGIGQISSEVPQNLSASRPQDRQFILSSKKLLLSDSGFYLCAWISQGAGYTFGSGTRLTVV.

The J gene is TRBJ2-2, the V gene TRBV11-2, with TRBD1 as a possible D gene (5 bases). This CDR3 region has 14 residues. V was cut by 4 bases and J by 4 bases, with 10 bases left in between. Germline V gene sequence: CDR1 SGHAT, CDR2 FQNNGV. This CDR3 reads CASSWGSRTGELFF. CDR3 DNA: TGTGCCAGCAGCTGGGGCTCGCGCACCGGGGAGCTGTTTTTT.

V usage is TRBV7-9 and J usage is TRBJ1-2; 10 nucleotides match TRBD1. The CDR3 runs to 15 residues. With 0 bases clipped from V and 3 bases from J, the junction kept 1 base outside the gene matches. Germline V gives CDR1 SEHNR, CDR2 FQNEAQ (reference sequence). The CDR3 sequence: CASSLAGQGYYGYTF. In DNA form, the CDR3 reads TGTGCCAGCAGCTTAGCGGGACAGGGGTACTATGGCTACACCTTC.

This chain uses TRBV6-1 with TRBJ2-7; tentatively, D is TRBD1 (6 bases). The CDR3 is 15 amino acids. The V end was cut by 2 bases, the J end by 2 bases, with 13 bases between. Germline lookup yields CDR1 MNHNS and CDR2 SASEGT. This chain's CDR3 is CASSEQGDTAYEQYF. Written as DNA, the CDR3 is TGTGCCAGCAGTGAACAAGGGGACACCGCCTACGAGCAGTACTTC.

V is TRBV19 and J is TRBJ2-3; tentative D call: TRBD2 (6 bases). This CDR3 is built from 15 residues. Trimming removed 8 bases from V and 1 base from J, with 16 bases in between. The V gene's germline CDR1 is LNHDA and CDR2 SQIVND (reference sequence). CDR3 sequence: CASALEGGGTDTQYF. In DNA, the CDR3 is TGTGCCAGTGCCTTGGAGGGTGGTGGCACAGATACGCAGTATTTT.

This clone was detected only a few times. The rearrangement links TRBV4-1 to TRBJ1-4; the match to TRBD1 covers 7 bases. The germline V gene has CDR1 MGHRA and CDR2 YSYEKL. Losses at the gene ends were 4 bases for V and 8 bases for J; bases not matched to a gene: 10. There are 15 residues in the CDR3. The CDR3 sequence is CASSPREGGIEKLFF. The CDR3 DNA is TGCGCCAGCAGCCCCCGTGAAGGGGGCATCGAAAAACTGTTTTTT.

This chain uses TRBV2 with TRBJ2-3; D might be TRBD2 (6 bases). The CDR3 runs to 13 residues. V was cut by 0 bases and J by 14 bases, with 15 bases left in between. Germline-derived CDR1 and CDR2 are SNHLY and FYNNEI. The CDR3 sequence is CASSEARAGFMYF. Here the CDR3 DNA reads TGTGCCAGCAGTGAAGCTCGGGCGGGGTTTATGTATTTT.

The chain joins TRBV5-4 to TRBJ1-2; the match to TRBD1 covers 8 bases. The V gene's germline CDR1 is SGHNT and CDR2 YYREEE (reference sequence). The CDR3 consists of 13 residues. The junction had 5 bases not matched to a gene; V was cut back by 4 bases and J by 6 bases. DNA of the CDR3: TGTGCCAGCAGCCCTGGGACAGGAGATGGCTACACCTTC. As protein: CASSPGTGDGYTF. The entire variable domain, with the rest obtained from reference TRBV5-4 and TRBJ1-2, is as follows: ETGVTQSPTHLIKTRGQQVTLRCSSQSGHNTVSWYQQALGQGPQFIFQYYREEENGRGNFPPRFSGLQFPNYSSELNVNALELDDSALYLCASSPGTGDGYTFGSGTRLTVV.

This chain joins TRBV10-3 and TRBJ1-5, with TRBD1 matching 7 bases. CDR1 is ENHRY and CDR2 is SYGVKD in the germline V gene. CDR3 length: 14 amino acids. J lost 8 bases, V lost 6 bases, and 10 bases had no gene match. CDR3 sequence reads: CAISGTASIEPQHF. The CDR3 DNA follows: TGTGCCATCAGCGGGACAGCCAGTATCGAGCCCCAGCATTTT.

The gene calls are TRBV11-2 and TRBJ2-1, with a tentative D call TRBD2 (5 bases). The CDR3 has 16 residues. V was trimmed by 2 bases and J by 3 bases, leaving 14 bases between them. CDR1 and CDR2 from the germline V gene are SGHAT and FQNNGV. The CDR3: CASSLIGLSGYNEQFF. CDR3 coding DNA: TGTGCCAGCAGCTTAATTGGGCTAAGCGGCTACAATGAGCAGTTCTTC.

This rearrangement joins TRBV5-5 to TRBJ1-2; the D is unclear. The CDR3 loop spans 14 amino acids. Trimming shortened V by 1 base and J by 3 bases, and 10 bases separated the two germline ends. Germline assignment: CDR1 SGHKS and CDR2 YYEKEE (reference sequence). The CDR3 here is CASSLIPGYYGYTF. The CDR3 nucleotides read TGTGCCAGCAGCTTGATTCCGGGATACTATGGCTACACCTTC.

This rearrangement joins TRBV6-6 to TRBJ1-1, with TRBD1 matching over 9 bases. From germline, CDR1 is MNHNY and CDR2 SVGAGI (reference sequence). This CDR3 spans 13 amino acids. J was trimmed by 7 bases and V by 2 bases; bases with no gene match: 2. In DNA, the CDR3 is TGTGCCAGCAGTTACCGGGACAGGGATGAAGCTTTCTTT. The encoded protein is CASSYRDRDEAFF.